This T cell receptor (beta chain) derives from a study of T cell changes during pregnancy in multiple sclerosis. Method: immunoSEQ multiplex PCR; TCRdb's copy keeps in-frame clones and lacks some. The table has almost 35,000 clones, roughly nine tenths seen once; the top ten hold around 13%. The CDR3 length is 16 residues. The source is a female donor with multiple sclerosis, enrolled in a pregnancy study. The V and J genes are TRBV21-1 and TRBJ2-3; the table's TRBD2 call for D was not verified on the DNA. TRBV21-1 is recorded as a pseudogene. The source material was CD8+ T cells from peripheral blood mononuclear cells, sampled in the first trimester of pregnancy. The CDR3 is CASSKAPGRGTDTQYF. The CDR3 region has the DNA TGTGCCAGCAGCAAAGCCCCAGGGAGGGGTACAGATACGCAGTATTTT.